The entry below describes one T cell receptor (beta chain). Germline V lookup: CDR1 MDHEN, CDR2 SYDVKM. Trimming left V 4 bases short and J 2 bases short, with 15 bases between. CDR3 length: 16 residues. The entry originates in a study of OX40 agonist ivuxolimab in advanced cancers. Profiled with immunoSEQ multiplex PCR; TCRdb holds only in-frame clones, not every one. Of tens of thousands of clones in the sample, approximately 89% were seen once. Source: CD4+ or CD8+ T cells sorted from blood, taken in a trial of the OX40 agonist ivuxolimab. The chain recombines TRBV28 with TRBJ1-5; weak D call: TRBD1 (6 bases). The TCR was taken from an adult with an advanced solid tumor such as melanoma, head and neck, liver or kidney cancer. CDR3 in amino acids: CASSSQGWGGNQPQHF. CDR3 DNA sequence: TGTGCCAGCAGTTCTCAGGGGTGGGGGGGCAATCAGCCCCAGCATTTT.